Sequencing of this T cell receptor beta chain was carried out in a study of technical replicates of blood from several donors. TCRdb keeps only in-frame clones here, not all; method: immunoSEQ multiplex PCR. The table has tens of thousands of clones, just under 95% seen once; the top ten hold around 3%. This CDR3 region has 12 residues. V lost 1 base and J 6 bases, leaving 9 bases between the germline ends. Germline V gene lookup returns CDR1 SQVTM and CDR2 ANQGSEA. The sample holds one count of this clone. The rearrangement joins TRBV29-1 to TRBJ1-1; D gene unclear. Sequencing used PBMCs. The receptor comes from a human donor in good health. Some clones in this sample may be carry-over from other donors' samples. CDR3: CSVEGVSAEAFF. The CDR3, as DNA: TGCAGCGTTGAAGGAGTGAGCGCTGAAGCTTTCTTT.